The clone carrying this T cell receptor (beta chain) was recorded a few times. Germline assignment: CDR1 SGHRS and CDR2 YFSETQ. The CDR3 length is 14 residues. Trimming left V 4 bases short and J 1 base short, with 11 bases between. These data originate in a study of shared clonotypes between healthy human individuals. Profiling relied on immunoSEQ multiplex PCR, and the TCRdb table lists in-frame clones only, not all of them. The data contain about 670,000 clones, 72% of them singletons. Sequenced sample: memory CD4+ T cells sorted from blood. Subset meaning: CD45RA-negative fraction. The chain links TRBV5-1 to TRBJ1-1; a weak D match, TRBD1 (5 bases). This receptor was obtained from a woman in her twenties or thirties in good health. CDR3 residues: CASSLRDRNTEAFF. The CDR3 region has the DNA TGCGCCAGCAGCCTCCGCGACAGGAACACTGAAGCTTTCTTT.